Presented here are 2 T cell receptor beta chains from one specimen sequenced in a study of identical twins. TCRdb ran MiXCR on the 5' RACE reads and lists one entry per CDR3 protein. The profile shows roughly 720,000 distinct CDR3 sequences, 15% to 20% of them singletons. These same records also appear under a second study, on T cells expressing NK-cell markers.

The sample was PBMCs. These receptors came from a woman between 18 and 29 years old in good health.

This chain uses TRBV15 with TRBJ2-7, with D uncertain. The CDR3 is 15 residues long. Germline-derived CDR1 and CDR2 are LNHNV and YYDKDF (reference sequence). The germline V and J ends were trimmed by 0 bases and 6 bases, with 15 bases remaining between them. This CDR3 reads CATSRELGPDFEQYF. CDR3 DNA sequence: TGTGCCACCAGCAGAGAATTAGGCCCGGATTTCGAGCAGTACTTC.

The gene calls are TRBV20-1 and TRBJ2-7, with 7 bases matching TRBD1. CDR3 length: 11 residues. The J segment lost 7 bases and the V segment lost 6 bases, leaving 6 bases of the junction unmatched. Germline-derived CDR1 and CDR2 are DFQATT and SNEGSKA (reference sequence). In DNA form, the CDR3 reads TGCAGTGCGGGCGGACAGGAGGAGCAGTACTTC. Translating it yields CSAGGQEEQYF.